A single sample gave rise to the 26 T cell receptor beta chains below, sequenced in a study of memory CD4+ T cells and cytomegalovirus serostatus. The assay was immunoSEQ multiplex PCR, and TCRdb's table has in-frame clones only and misses some. The sample has 55,000 or so clones, 83% seen once. The sort gate was single viable CD3+CD4+CD8-CD45RO+ cells for memory CD4+ T cells. Sample: memory CD4+ T cells from blood. The receptors here all came from an adult in good health and CMV-seropositive.

This clone was recorded once. The chain couples TRBV7-2 to TRBJ2-5, with D tentatively TRBD2 (6 bases). Trimming pared 1 base from V and 5 bases from J, leaving 14 bases between. The CDR3 contains 15 residues. The V gene's germline CDR1 is SGHTA and CDR2 FQGNSA. CDR3 residues: CASSLVGLEGETQYF. In DNA form, the CDR3 reads TGTGCCAGCAGCTTAGTGGGACTGGAGGGGGAGACCCAGTACTTC.

V is TRBV27 and J is TRBJ1-2; the D gene is possibly TRBD1 (5 bases). Germline V gene lookup returns CDR1 MNHEY and CDR2 SMNVEV (reference sequence). Trimming removed 3 bases at V and 1 base at J, with 12 bases between. The CDR3 is 15 amino acids. CDR3 residues: CASSLRRGLNYGYTF. In DNA form, the CDR3 reads TGTGCCAGCAGTTTGCGAAGGGGTCTTAACTATGGCTACACCTTC.

This clone showed up just once. The chain employs TRBV7-2 and TRBJ2-1, with D tentatively TRBD1 (5 bases). The germline CDR1 and CDR2 sequences are SGHTA and FQGNSA. This CDR3 has 17 amino acids. The V end lost 0 bases, the J end lost 8 bases, and 20 bases lay between the germline ends. The CDR3 DNA is TGTGCCAGCAGCTTAGCCGTGGGGCTCACGGCTCAATATGAGCAGTTCTTC. Protein sequence: CASSLAVGLTAQYEQFF.

This clone was detected a few times. The same CDR3 can be traced to other DNA sequences in this sample. The chain is built from TRBV19 and TRBJ2-7; possible D gene TRBD2, 6 bases. V lost 3 bases to trimming and J lost 4 bases, with 16 bases between them. CDR3 size: 15 residues. Germline V CDR1 and CDR2: LNHDA, SQIVND (reference sequence). The CDR3 sequence is CASSIQAGGRYEQYF. The CDR3 DNA follows: TGTGCCAGTAGTATCCAGGCCGGTGGGAGGTACGAGCAGTACTTC. Looking up the rest from reference TRBV19 and TRBJ2-7 gives the full variable domain: DGGITQSPKYLFRKEGQNVTLSCEQNLNHDAMYWYRQDPGQGLRLIYYSQIVNDFQKGDIAEGYSVSREKKESFPLTVTSAQKNPTAFYLCASSIQAGGRYEQYFGPGTRLTVT.

In DNA form, the CDR3 reads TGTGCCAGCAGCCTAGCCGATGGTTACGGAAACACCATATATTTT. Its protein is CASSLADGYGNTIYF. The chain carries TRBV9 and TRBJ1-3, with unresolved D. Germline V gives CDR1 SGDLS, CDR2 YYNGEE. Trimming shortened V by 4 bases and J by 4 bases, and 15 bases separated the two germline ends. The CDR3 loop spans 15 amino acids.

V is TRBV27 and J is TRBJ1-2, with D perhaps matching TRBD1 (5 bases). V was shortened by 5 bases and J by 3 bases, with 13 bases between the two germline ends. CDR1 and CDR2 from the germline V gene are MNHEY and SMNVEV (reference sequence). CDR3 length: 14 amino acids. The CDR3, as DNA: TGTGCCAGCAGTCGCGGGACCGGGCACTATGGCTACACCTTC. This codes for CASSRGTGHYGYTF.

The J gene is TRBJ2-1, the V gene TRBV4-3; D perhaps matches TRBD2 (6 bases). The V end was cut by 3 bases, the J end by 4 bases, with 19 bases between. The germline CDR1 and CDR2 sequences are LGHNA and YSLEER. This CDR3 region has 17 residues. The CDR3 region has the DNA TGCGCCAGCAGCCAGGCCCTTAGCGGAGGGGCGTACAATGAGCAGTTCTTC. Amino acids: CASSQALSGGAYNEQFF.

The rearrangement uses TRBV27 and TRBJ2-7, with 10 bases lining up with TRBD1. The germline V gene encodes CDR1 MNHEY and CDR2 SMNVEV (reference sequence). With V trimmed by 4 bases and J by 7 bases, 7 bases remained unmatched. The CDR3 runs 14 residues. This CDR3 reads CASSWGQGMGEQYF. The CDR3 DNA is TGTGCCAGCAGTTGGGGACAGGGGATGGGGGAGCAGTACTTC.

This sequence joins TRBV11-2 and TRBJ2-1; 7 bases fit TRBD2. With V trimmed by 5 bases and J by 8 bases, 15 bases remained unmatched. Germline lookup yields CDR1 SGHAT and CDR2 FQNNGV. The CDR3 covers 16 residues. DNA for the CDR3: TGTGCCAGCAGCCCGACCCTGTGGGGGGGGTCGGATGAGCAGTTCTTC. It specifies CASSPTLWGGSDEQFF. Filled out from reference TRBV11-2 and TRBJ2-1, the complete variable domain reads EAGVAQSPRYKIIEKRQSVAFWCNPISGHATLYWYQQILGQGPKLLIQFQNNGVVDDSQLPKDRFSAERLKGVDSTLKIQPAKLEDSAVYLCASSPTLWGGSDEQFFGPGTRLTVL.

The chain employs TRBV19 and TRBJ1-5; tentative D call: TRBD1 (6 bases). Deletions cut 5 bases from V and 5 bases from J, with 10 bases between. Germline lookup yields CDR1 LNHDA and CDR2 SQIVND (reference sequence). The CDR3 length is 13 residues. As DNA, the CDR3 is TGTGCCAGTAGTGTTTCAGGGGATCAGCCCCAGCATTTT. Encoded protein: CASSVSGDQPQHF.

This clone was observed a handful of times. This chain connects TRBV7-2 to TRBJ2-6; D unresolved. CDR3 length: 16 residues. Per the germline V gene, CDR1 is SGHTA and CDR2 is FQGNSA. V dropped 1 base and J dropped 2 bases, with 9 bases sitting between them. For the CDR3, the DNA is TGTGCCAGCAGCTTAGTCGGCGAGCCTGGGGCCAACGTCCTGACTTTC. Its protein is CASSLVGEPGANVLTF.

The chain joins TRBV7-2 to TRBJ2-7; D unclear. CDR3 size: 16 residues. Deletions cut 0 bases from V and 2 bases from J, with 14 bases between. Per germline, CDR1 SGHTA and CDR2 FQGNSA. This CDR3 is CASSLAGGGYTYEQYF. Here the CDR3 DNA reads TGTGCCAGCAGCTTAGCCGGTGGCGGCTACACCTACGAGCAGTACTTC.

The gene calls are TRBV2 and TRBJ1-2; D is undetermined. With 1 base removed from V and 2 bases from J, the gap between germline ends came to 5 bases. The germline V gene encodes CDR1 SNHLY and CDR2 FYNNEI. The CDR3 totals 13 residues. CDR3 coding DNA: TGTGCCAGCAGTGAAGGTTGGAACTATGGCTACACCTTC. Its translation: CASSEGWNYGYTF.

The chain combines TRBV4-3 with TRBJ2-1; D might be TRBD1 or TRBD2, each matching 5 bases. Germline V CDR1 and CDR2: LGHNA, YSLEER. The CDR3 is 16 residues long. V was pared by 1 base and J by 7 bases, with 17 bases between. The CDR3 reads CASSQGANGAVNEQFF. The DNA of the CDR3 is TGCGCCAGCAGCCAAGGCGCTAACGGGGCTGTTAATGAGCAGTTCTTC.

This clone was detected only once. The V call is TRBV6-1, the J call TRBJ2-7, with a weak D call TRBD2 (6 bases). This CDR3 comprises 14 residues. The germline CDR1 and CDR2 sequences are MNHNS and SASEGT. Trimming took 5 bases from V and 2 from J, leaving 13 bases between them. CDR3 sequence: CASSQTGLPYEQYF. For the CDR3, the DNA is TGTGCCAGCAGTCAAACAGGACTACCCTACGAGCAGTACTTC.

This clone was seen a handful of times. This sequence joins TRBV2 and TRBJ2-1, with D perhaps given as TRBD1 or TRBD2 (5 bases each). V shed 5 bases and J shed 13 bases, with 12 bases lying between them. There are 11 residues in the CDR3. Germline CDR1 is SNHLY and CDR2 is FYNNEI. The CDR3 reads CASSQERGQFF. CDR3 DNA: TGTGCCAGCAGTCAAGAGAGGGGACAGTTCTTC. Drawing the rest from reference TRBV2 and TRBJ2-1, the complete variable domain is EPEVTQTPSHQVTQMGQEVILRCVPISNHLYFYWYRQILGQKVEFLVSFYNNEISEKSEIFDDQFSVERPDGSNFTLKIRSTKLEDSAMYFCASSQERGQFFGPGTRLTVL.

The chain couples TRBV11-2 to TRBJ2-3; D may be TRBD1 or TRBD2 (5 bases each). V was shortened by 7 bases and J by 0 bases, with 17 bases between the two germline ends. The CDR3 is 16 amino acids. CDR1 SGHAT and CDR2 FQNNGV come from the germline V gene. The CDR3 DNA is TGTGCCAGCAAGGGCCCGTCCGGGGCTAGCACAGATACGCAGTATTTT. This encodes CASKGPSGASTDTQYF.

The chain joins TRBV7-2 to TRBJ2-5; a weak D match, TRBD1 (5 bases). Germline values: CDR1 SGHTA, CDR2 FQGNSA. Trimming took off 5 bases at V and 5 bases at J, with 12 bases between the two ends. The length of the CDR3 is 13 residues. The CDR3 is CASSRQFGETQYF. In DNA form, the CDR3 reads TGTGCCAGCAGCCGACAGTTCGGGGAGACCCAGTACTTC. The whole variable domain, filled in from reference TRBV7-2 and TRBJ2-5, reads GAGVSQSPSNKVTEKGKDVELRCDPISGHTALYWYRQSLGQGLEFLIYFQGNSAPDKSGLPSDRFSAERTGGSVSTLTIQRTQQEDSAVYLCASSRQFGETQYFGPGTRLLVL.

This clone showed up just once. The chain joins TRBV28 to TRBJ2-7; the match to TRBD2 covers 8 bases. Germline V gene data show CDR1 as MDHEN and CDR2 as SYDVKM. The V and J ends lost 5 bases and 5 bases, in that order; junction bases with no gene match: 11. This CDR3 has 15 residues. The CDR3 sequence: CASSPPPGTSNEQYF. CDR3 nucleotide sequence: TGTGCCAGCAGTCCGCCCCCCGGGACTAGTAACGAGCAGTACTTC.

V and J are TRBV28 and TRBJ1-2; no clear D gene. V dropped 7 bases and J dropped 2 bases, with 14 bases sitting between them. CDR1 and CDR2 from the germline V gene are MDHEN and SYDVKM. The CDR3 extends over 14 amino acids. The CDR3 protein is CASKSHTLNYGYTF. The CDR3, as DNA: TGTGCCAGCAAGAGTCATACCCTAAACTATGGCTACACCTTC.

This clone turned up a few times. J is TRBJ2-1 and V is TRBV7-2; D call uncertain. This CDR3 spans 15 amino acids. Germline V gives CDR1 SGHTA, CDR2 FQGNSA. V lost 1 base to trimming and J lost 2 bases, with 9 bases between them. The CDR3 bases are TGTGCCAGCAGCTTAGATATGGGCCCCTACAATGAGCAGTTCTTC. It codes for CASSLDMGPYNEQFF.

The genes are TRBV2 and TRBJ1-4; D is uncertain. Germline CDR1 SNHLY, CDR2 FYNNEI. Trimming removed 6 bases at V and 0 bases at J, with 11 bases between. This CDR3 region has 15 residues. CDR3 DNA sequence: TGTGCCAGCAGGGATCGAGGGTCAACTAATGAAAAACTGTTTTTT. Its translation is CASRDRGSTNEKLFF.

This sequence joins TRBV25-1 and TRBJ2-7; 9 nucleotides line up with TRBD1. The CDR3 is made up of 13 amino acids. The trim removed 6 bases at V and 5 bases at J, leaving 5 bases unmatched. Germline values: CDR1 MGHDK, CDR2 SYGVNS. In DNA form, the CDR3 reads TGTGCCAGCAGACAGGGGGCGGTGGACGAGCAGTACTTC. Residues: CASRQGAVDEQYF.

This chain links TRBV6-5 with TRBJ1-2; 7 bases map to TRBD1. The germline V gene has CDR1 MNHEY and CDR2 SVGAGI. The CDR3 covers 12 residues. V lost 6 bases and J lost 5; bases outside the gene matches: 3. The CDR3 DNA reads as TGTGCCAGCAGGTCACAGGGGTATGGCTACACCTTC. Translated, it gives CASRSQGYGYTF.

Note on this clone: Other DNA sequences in the same sample also yield this CDR3. The genes are TRBV20-1 and TRBJ2-5; D is ambiguous. CDR3 size: 10 residues. Germline V gene lookup returns CDR1 DFQATT and CDR2 SNEGSKA (reference sequence). The V and J ends lost 4 bases and 4 bases respectively, with 4 bases between them. The CDR3 DNA reads TGCAGTGCTACGGGAGAGACCCAGTACTTC. Translated, it gives CSATGETQYF.

V and J are TRBV14 and TRBJ2-1; 10 bases fit TRBD2. The length of the CDR3 is 16 residues. Losses at the gene ends were 4 bases for V and 4 bases for J; bases not matched to a gene: 7. Germline loops: CDR1 SGHDN, CDR2 FVKESK. The CDR3: CASSRGAGGGYNEQFF. The CDR3 nucleotides read TGTGCCAGCAGCCGAGGAGCGGGAGGGGGGTACAATGAGCAGTTCTTC. Variable domain in full (rest from reference TRBV14 and TRBJ2-1): EAGVTQFPSHSVIEKGQTVTLRCDPISGHDNLYWYRRVMGKEIKFLLHFVKESKQDESGMPNNRFLAERTGGTYSTLKVQPAELEDSGVYFCASSRGAGGGYNEQFFGPGTRLTVL.